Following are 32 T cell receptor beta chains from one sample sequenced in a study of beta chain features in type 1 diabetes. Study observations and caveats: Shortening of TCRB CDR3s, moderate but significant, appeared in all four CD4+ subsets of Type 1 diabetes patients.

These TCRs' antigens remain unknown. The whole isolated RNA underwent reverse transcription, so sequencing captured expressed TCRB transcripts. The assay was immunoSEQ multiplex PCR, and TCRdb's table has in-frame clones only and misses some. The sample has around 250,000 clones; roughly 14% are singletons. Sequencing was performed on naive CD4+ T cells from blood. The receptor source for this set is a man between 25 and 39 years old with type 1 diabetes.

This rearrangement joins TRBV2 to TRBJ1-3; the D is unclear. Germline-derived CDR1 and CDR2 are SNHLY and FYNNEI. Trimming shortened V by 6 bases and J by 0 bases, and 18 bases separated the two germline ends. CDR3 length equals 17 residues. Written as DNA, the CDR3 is TGTGCCAGCAGCGCCACGGGTACTTCAAGCTCTGGAAACACCATATATTTT. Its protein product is CASSATGTSSSGNTIYF.

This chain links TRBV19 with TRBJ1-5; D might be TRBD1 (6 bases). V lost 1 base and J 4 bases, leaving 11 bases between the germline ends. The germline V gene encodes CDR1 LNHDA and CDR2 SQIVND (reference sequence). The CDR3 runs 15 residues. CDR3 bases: TGTGCCAGTAGTATAGGCAGGGGTGAGAATCAGCCCCAGCATTTT. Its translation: CASSIGRGENQPQHF.

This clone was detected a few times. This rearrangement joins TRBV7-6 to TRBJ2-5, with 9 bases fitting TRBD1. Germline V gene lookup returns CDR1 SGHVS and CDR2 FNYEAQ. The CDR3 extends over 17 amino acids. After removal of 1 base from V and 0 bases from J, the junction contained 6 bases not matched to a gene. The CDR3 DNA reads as TGTGCCAGCAGCTTAGAATCGGGACAGGGCAACCAAGAGACCCAGTACTTC. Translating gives CASSLESGQGNQETQYF.

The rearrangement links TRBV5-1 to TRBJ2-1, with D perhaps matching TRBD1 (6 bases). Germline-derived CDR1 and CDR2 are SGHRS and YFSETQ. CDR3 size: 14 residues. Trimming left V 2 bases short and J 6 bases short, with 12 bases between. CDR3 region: CASSFDGQPNEQFF. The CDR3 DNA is TGCGCCAGCAGCTTCGATGGACAGCCCAATGAGCAGTTCTTC.

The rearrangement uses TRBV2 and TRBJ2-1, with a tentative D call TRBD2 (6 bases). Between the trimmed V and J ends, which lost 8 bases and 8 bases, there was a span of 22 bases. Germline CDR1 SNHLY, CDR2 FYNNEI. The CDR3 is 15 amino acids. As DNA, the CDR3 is TGTGCCAGCGTTAGAGGAACGCCCTGGGGGGATGAGCAGTTCTTC. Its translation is CASVRGTPWGDEQFF.

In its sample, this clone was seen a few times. DNA of the CDR3: TGTGCCAGCTCATCACAGGTTGGGCCTACTAGCACAGATACGCAGTATTTT. It is translated as CASSSQVGPTSTDTQYF. V gene TRBV18 combines with J gene TRBJ2-3; tentative D call: TRBD1 (5 bases). Germline assignment: CDR1 KGHSH and CDR2 LQKENI. The CDR3 totals 17 residues. Trimming left V 5 bases short and J 0 bases short, with 18 bases between.

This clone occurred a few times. CDR3 coding DNA: TGCAGCGTTCGGGGATTCAACTATGGCTACACCTTC. Residues: CSVRGFNYGYTF. The genes are TRBV29-1 and TRBJ1-2, with D unclear. Looked up from germline, CDR1 is SQVTM and CDR2 is ANQGSEA. Trimming removed 5 bases at V and 2 bases at J, with 9 bases between. There are 12 residues in the CDR3.

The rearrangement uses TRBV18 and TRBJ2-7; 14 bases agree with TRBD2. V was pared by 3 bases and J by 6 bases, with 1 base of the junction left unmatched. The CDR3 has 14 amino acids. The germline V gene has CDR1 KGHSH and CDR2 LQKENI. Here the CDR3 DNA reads TGTGCCAGCTCACCGGGACTAGCGGGGGTCGAGCAGTACTTC. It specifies CASSPGLAGVEQYF. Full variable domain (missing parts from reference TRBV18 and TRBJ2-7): NAGVMQNPRHLVRRRGQEARLRCSPMKGHSHVYWYRQLPEEGLKFMVYLQKENIIDESGMPKERFSAEFPKEGPSILRIQQVVRGDSAAYFCASSPGLAGVEQYFGPGTRLTVT.

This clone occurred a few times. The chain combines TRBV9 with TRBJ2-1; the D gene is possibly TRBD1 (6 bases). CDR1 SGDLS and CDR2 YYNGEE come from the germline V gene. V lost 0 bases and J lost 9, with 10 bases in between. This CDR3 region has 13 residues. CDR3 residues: CASSVAGASEQFF. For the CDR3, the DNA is TGTGCCAGCAGCGTAGCAGGGGCTAGTGAGCAGTTCTTC.

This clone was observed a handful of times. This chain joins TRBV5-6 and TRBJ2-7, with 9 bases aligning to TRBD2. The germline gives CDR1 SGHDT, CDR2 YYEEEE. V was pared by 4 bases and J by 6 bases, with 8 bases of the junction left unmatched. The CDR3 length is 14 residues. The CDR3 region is CASSVLSGSREQYF. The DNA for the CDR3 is TGTGCCAGCAGCGTCCTTAGCGGGAGTCGCGAGCAGTACTTC. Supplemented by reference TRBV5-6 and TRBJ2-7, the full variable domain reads DAGVTQSPTHLIKTRGQQVTLRCSPKSGHDTVSWYQQALGQGPQFIFQYYEEEERQRGNFPDRFSGHQFPNYSSELNVNALLLGDSALYLCASSVLSGSREQYFGPGTRLTVT.

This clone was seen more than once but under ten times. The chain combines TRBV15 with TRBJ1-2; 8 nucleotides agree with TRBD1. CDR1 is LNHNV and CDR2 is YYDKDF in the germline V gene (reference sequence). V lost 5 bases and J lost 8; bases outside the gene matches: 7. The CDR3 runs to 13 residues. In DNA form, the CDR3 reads TGTGCCACCAGCGGGGACAGGCGACGGGGCTACACCTTC. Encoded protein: CATSGDRRRGYTF.

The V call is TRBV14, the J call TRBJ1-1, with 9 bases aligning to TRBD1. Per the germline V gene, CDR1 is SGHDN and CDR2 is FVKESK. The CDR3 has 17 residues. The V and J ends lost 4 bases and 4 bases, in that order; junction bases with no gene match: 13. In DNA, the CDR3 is TGTGCCAGCAGCCGATTCGGACAGGGGTTGGTGGGCACTGAAGCTTTCTTT. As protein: CASSRFGQGLVGTEAFF.

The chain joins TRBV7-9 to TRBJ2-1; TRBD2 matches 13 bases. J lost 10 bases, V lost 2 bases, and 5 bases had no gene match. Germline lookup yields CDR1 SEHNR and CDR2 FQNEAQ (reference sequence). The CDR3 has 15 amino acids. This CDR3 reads CASSLFGTSGAEQFF. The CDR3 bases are TGTGCCAGCAGCTTATTCGGGACTAGCGGGGCAGAGCAGTTCTTC.

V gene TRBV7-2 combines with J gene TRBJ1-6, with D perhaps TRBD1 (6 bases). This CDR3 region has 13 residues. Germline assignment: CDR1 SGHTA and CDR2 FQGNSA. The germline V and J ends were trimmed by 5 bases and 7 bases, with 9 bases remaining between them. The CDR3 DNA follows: TGTGCCAGCAGCCCGACAGGAAATTCACCCCTCCACTTT. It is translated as CASSPTGNSPLHF.

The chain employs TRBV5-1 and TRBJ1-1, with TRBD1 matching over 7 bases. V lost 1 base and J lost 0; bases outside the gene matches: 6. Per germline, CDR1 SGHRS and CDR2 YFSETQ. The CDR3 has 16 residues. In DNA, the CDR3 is TGCGCCAGCAGCTTGTCGGGACAGACGATGAACACTGAAGCTTTCTTT. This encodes CASSLSGQTMNTEAFF.

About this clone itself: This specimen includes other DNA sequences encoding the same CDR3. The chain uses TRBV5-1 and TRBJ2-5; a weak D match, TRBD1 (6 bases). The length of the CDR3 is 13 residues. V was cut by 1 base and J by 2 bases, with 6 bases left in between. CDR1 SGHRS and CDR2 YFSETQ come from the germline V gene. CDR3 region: CASSLQGQETQYF. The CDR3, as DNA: TGCGCCAGCAGCTTGCAGGGGCAAGAGACCCAGTACTTC.

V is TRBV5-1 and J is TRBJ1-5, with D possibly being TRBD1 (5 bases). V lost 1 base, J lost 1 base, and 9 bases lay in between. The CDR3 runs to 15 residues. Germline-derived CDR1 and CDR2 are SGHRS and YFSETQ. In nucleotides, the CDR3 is TGCGCCAGCAGCTTGTCAGGGTCGAGCAATCAGCCCCAGCATTTT. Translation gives CASSLSGSSNQPQHF.

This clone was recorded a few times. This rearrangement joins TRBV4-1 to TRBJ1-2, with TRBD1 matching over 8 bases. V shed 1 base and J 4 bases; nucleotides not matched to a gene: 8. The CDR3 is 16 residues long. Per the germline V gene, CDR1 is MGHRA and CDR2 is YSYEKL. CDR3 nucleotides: TGCGCCAGCAGCCAAGGTGGGACAGGACAGGTCTATGGCTACACCTTC. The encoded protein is CASSQGGTGQVYGYTF.

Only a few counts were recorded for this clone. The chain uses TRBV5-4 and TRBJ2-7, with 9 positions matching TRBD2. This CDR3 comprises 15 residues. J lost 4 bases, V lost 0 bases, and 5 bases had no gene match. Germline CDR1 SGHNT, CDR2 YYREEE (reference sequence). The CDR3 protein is CASSLAGLASYEQYF. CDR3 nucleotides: TGTGCCAGCAGCTTGGCCGGACTAGCGAGTTACGAGCAGTACTTC.

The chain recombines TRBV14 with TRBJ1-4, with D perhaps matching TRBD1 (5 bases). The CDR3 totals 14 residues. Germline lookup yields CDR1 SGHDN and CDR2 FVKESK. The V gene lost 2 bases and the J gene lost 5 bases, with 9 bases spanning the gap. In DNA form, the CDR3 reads TGTGCCAGCAGCCAACGACAGATCAATGAAAAACTGTTTTTT. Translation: CASSQRQINEKLFF.

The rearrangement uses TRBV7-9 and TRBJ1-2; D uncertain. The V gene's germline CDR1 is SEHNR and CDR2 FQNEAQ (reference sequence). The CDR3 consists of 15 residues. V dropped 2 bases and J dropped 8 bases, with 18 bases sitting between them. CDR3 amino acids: CASSLSGLKAWGYTF. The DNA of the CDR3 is TGTGCCAGCAGCTTATCCGGCTTAAAAGCGTGGGGCTACACCTTC.

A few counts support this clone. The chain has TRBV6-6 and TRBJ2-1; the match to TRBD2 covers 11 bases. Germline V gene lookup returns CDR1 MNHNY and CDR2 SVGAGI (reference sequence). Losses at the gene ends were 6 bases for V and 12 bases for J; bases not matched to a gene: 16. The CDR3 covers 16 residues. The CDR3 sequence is CASRPEGLAGGPRQFF. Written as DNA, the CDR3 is TGTGCCAGCAGGCCAGAGGGGCTAGCGGGGGGCCCTCGGCAGTTCTTC.

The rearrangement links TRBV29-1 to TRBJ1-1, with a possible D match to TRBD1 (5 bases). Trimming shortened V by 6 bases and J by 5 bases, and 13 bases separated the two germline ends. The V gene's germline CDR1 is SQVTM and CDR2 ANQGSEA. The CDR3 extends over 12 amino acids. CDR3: CSVGAVLTEAFF. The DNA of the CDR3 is TGCAGCGTAGGGGCGGTTTTAACTGAAGCTTTCTTT.

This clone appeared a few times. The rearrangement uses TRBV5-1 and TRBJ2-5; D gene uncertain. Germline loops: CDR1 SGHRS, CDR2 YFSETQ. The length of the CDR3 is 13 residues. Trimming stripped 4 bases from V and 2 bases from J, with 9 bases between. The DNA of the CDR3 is TGCGCCAGCAGCGACGGGTTGCAAGAGACCCAGTACTTC. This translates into CASSDGLQETQYF.

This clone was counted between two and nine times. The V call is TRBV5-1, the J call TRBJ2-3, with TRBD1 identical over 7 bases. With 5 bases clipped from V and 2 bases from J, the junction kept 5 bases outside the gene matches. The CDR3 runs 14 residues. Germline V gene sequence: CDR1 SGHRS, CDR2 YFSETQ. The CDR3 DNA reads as TGCGCCAGCAGAGACAGGGCCCACACAGATACGCAGTATTTT. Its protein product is CASRDRAHTDTQYF.

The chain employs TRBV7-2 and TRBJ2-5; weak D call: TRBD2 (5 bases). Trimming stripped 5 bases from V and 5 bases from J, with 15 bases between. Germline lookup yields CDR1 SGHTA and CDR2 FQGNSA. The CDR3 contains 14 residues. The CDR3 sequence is CASSADWASETQYF. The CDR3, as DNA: TGTGCCAGCAGCGCGGACTGGGCCAGCGAGACCCAGTACTTC.

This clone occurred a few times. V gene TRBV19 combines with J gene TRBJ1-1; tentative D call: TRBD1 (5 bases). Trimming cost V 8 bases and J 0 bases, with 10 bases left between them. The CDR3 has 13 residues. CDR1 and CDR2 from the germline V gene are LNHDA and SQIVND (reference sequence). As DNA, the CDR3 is TGTGCCAGTGCGGGACGGGTGAACACTGAAGCTTTCTTT. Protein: CASAGRVNTEAFF.

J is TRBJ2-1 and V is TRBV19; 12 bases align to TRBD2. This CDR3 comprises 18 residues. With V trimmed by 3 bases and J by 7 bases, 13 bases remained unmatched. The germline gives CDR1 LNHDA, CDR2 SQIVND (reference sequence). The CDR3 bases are TGTGCCAGTAGTATTAGGCTAGCGGGAGGGCCGAGGTGGAATGAGCAGTTCTTC. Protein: CASSIRLAGGPRWNEQFF.

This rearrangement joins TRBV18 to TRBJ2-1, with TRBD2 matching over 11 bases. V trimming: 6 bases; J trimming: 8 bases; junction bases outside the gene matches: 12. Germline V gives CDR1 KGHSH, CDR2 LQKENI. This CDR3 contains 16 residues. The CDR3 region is CASSRGLAGQGDEQFF. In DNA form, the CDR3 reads TGTGCCAGCTCCCGCGGACTAGCGGGCCAGGGGGATGAGCAGTTCTTC.

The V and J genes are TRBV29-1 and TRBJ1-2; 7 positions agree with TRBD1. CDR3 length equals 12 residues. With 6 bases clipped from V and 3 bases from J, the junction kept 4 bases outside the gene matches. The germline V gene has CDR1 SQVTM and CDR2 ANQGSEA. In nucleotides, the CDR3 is TGCAGCGTAGGAGGGGGCGACTATGGCTACACCTTC. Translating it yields CSVGGGDYGYTF.

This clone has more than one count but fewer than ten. The chain's CDR3 is CASTTGEDTEAFF. In DNA form, the CDR3 reads TGTGCCAGCACGACAGGGGAGGACACTGAAGCTTTCTTT. The chain carries TRBV10-3 and TRBJ1-1; 8 bases map to TRBD1. The V segment lost 10 bases and the J segment 3 bases; nucleotides outside the gene matches: 7. There are 13 residues in the CDR3. The germline V gene encodes CDR1 ENHRY and CDR2 SYGVKD.

The CDR3 sequence is CASSIRDFNYGYTF. The CDR3 DNA is TGTGCCAGTAGTATTCGCGACTTTAACTATGGCTACACCTTC. The chain links TRBV19 to TRBJ1-2; unclear D gene. CDR3 size: 14 residues. V lost 3 bases and J 1 base, leaving 9 bases between the germline ends. Germline V gene data show CDR1 as LNHDA and CDR2 as SQIVND (reference sequence). Full variable domain (outside the CDR3, taken from reference TRBV19 and TRBJ1-2): DGGITQSPKYLFRKEGQNVTLSCEQNLNHDAMYWYRQDPGQGLRLIYYSQIVNDFQKGDIAEGYSVSREKKESFPLTVTSAQKNPTAFYLCASSIRDFNYGYTFGSGTRLTVV.